This T cell receptor (beta chain) derives from a study of T cell responses to AZD1222 COVID-19 vaccine. Turning to the study itself: Pooled in the analysis were second doses at about 4 or about 12 weeks.

Germline CDR1 is SNHLY and CDR2 is FYNNEI. Trimming removed 10 bases at V and 3 bases at J, with 14 bases between. CDR3 length equals 13 residues. The study, taken as a whole, reports: Baseline seropositivity characterized only six AZD1222 recipients. Close to half of all spike-specific TCRs reportedly target regions of the variants that are unmutated.

This table comes from immunoSEQ multiplex PCR, and its TCRdb copy is limited to in-frame clones, with some not included. The sample holds around 120,000 clones; 88% are singletons and the top ten take roughly 3.5%. As for this clone: Its antigen is currently unknown.

The TCR originated in an adult in good health. The sample in question was peripheral blood, obtained on day 0 of AZD1222 vaccination. The rearrangement joins TRBV2 to TRBJ2-3; D gene unclear. In DNA, the CDR3 is TGTGCCACCCAGTTCGACCTAACAGATACGCAGTATTTT. Encoded protein: CATQFDLTDTQYF. Looking up the rest from reference TRBV2 and TRBJ2-3 gives the full variable domain: EPEVTQTPSHQVTQMGQEVILRCVPISNHLYFYWYRQILGQKVEFLVSFYNNEISEKSEIFDDQFSVERPDGSNFTLKIRSTKLEDSAMYFCATQFDLTDTQYFGPGTRLTVL.